The clone carrying this T cell receptor beta chain was counted between two and nine times. With 2 bases removed from V and 7 bases from J, the gap between germline ends came to 24 bases. Germline-derived CDR1 and CDR2 are MDHEN and SYDVKM. The CDR3 contains 18 residues. It was with unique molecular identifiers that the TCRbeta library was prepared. TCRdb passed the PCR reads through MiXCR, listing each CDR3 protein once. The sample has approximately 130,000 distinct CDR3 sequences, approximately 8.7% seen once. This sample is drawn from a study of T-cell reconstitution after alpha-beta-depleted transplantation in children.

The sequence was collected from a girl younger than two who had a stem cell transplant for combined immunodeficiency, so the T cells may come from the graft donor. This specimen was PBMCs, mostly from graft donor cells, taken 180 days after TCRalphabeta/CD19-depleted stem cell transplant. The gene calls are TRBV28 and TRBJ2-1, with a possible D match to TRBD2 (6 bases). CDR3 sequence (DNA): TGTGCCAGCAGTTTAATCCCACGGGACTCCCTCGAGGGGAATGAGCAGTTCTTC. Protein: CASSLIPRDSLEGNEQFF.